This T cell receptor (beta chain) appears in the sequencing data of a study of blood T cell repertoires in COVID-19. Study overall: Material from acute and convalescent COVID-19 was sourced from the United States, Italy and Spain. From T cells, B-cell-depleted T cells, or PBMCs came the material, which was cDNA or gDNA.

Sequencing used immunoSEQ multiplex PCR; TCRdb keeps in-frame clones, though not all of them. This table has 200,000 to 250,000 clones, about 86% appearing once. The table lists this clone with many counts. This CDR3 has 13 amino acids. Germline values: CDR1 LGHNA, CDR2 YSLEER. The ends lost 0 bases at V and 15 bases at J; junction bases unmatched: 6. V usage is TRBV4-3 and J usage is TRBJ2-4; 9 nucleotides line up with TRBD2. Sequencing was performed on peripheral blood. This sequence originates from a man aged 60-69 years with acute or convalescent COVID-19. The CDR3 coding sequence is TGCGCCAGCAGCCAAGATTTGGGCGGGAGGGGGTACTTC. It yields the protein CASSQDLGGRGYF.